Below, 13 T cell receptor beta chains from the same sample are listed, as sequenced in a study of T cell changes during pregnancy in multiple sclerosis. TCRdb's table, derived via immunoSEQ multiplex PCR, lists solely in-frame clones and lacks some. The data show 34,000 or so clones, 90% seen once. The specimen comprised CD8+ T cells from peripheral blood mononuclear cells, sampled before pregnancy. These TCRs come from a female donor with multiple sclerosis, enrolled in a pregnancy study.

V gene TRBV21-1 combines with J gene TRBJ1-2. TRBV21-1 has pseudogene status. The CDR3 extends over 15 amino acids. The CDR3 region is CASSADPRESYGYTF. The CDR3 DNA reads as TGTGCCAGCAGCGCCGACCCGAGGGAGTCCTATGGCTACACCTTC.

The V gene is TRBV6-1, the J gene TRBJ1-4, with D tentatively TRBD1 (6 bases). In germline, CDR1 is MNHNS, CDR2 SASEGT. V was pared by 0 bases and J by 6 bases, with 14 bases between. This CDR3 is 16 amino acids long. CDR3 sequence reads: CASSEAVGTGYEKLFF. The CDR3 DNA reads TGTGCCAGCAGTGAAGCGGTTGGAACAGGGTATGAAAAACTGTTTTTT.

The J gene is TRBJ1-1, the V gene TRBV27; no clear D gene. The CDR3 covers 14 residues. Trimming cost V 2 bases and J 1 base, with 8 bases left between them. In germline, CDR1 is MNHEY, CDR2 SMNVEV (reference sequence). As DNA, the CDR3 is TGTGCCAGCAGTTTACCACAGCCGAACACTGAAGCTTTCTTT. Its protein product is CASSLPQPNTEAFF.

V is TRBV5-1 and J is TRBJ1-4; no firm D call. This CDR3 is built from 14 residues. V lost 0 bases, J lost 5 bases, and 8 bases lay in between. Germline CDR1 is SGHRS and CDR2 is YFSETQ. CDR3 bases: TGCGCCAGCAGCTTGGCCGGAGGGAATGAAAAACTGTTTTTT. Its translation: CASSLAGGNEKLFF.

The chain carries TRBV11-2 and TRBJ1-4; a possible D gene is TRBD1 (5 bases). This CDR3 is 13 amino acids long. Trimming took 5 bases from V and 8 from J, leaving 12 bases between them. The V gene's germline CDR1 is SGHAT and CDR2 FQNNGV. The CDR3 DNA reads as TGTGCCAGCAGCCCCACGGGGGAGGAAAAACTGTTTTTT. Residues: CASSPTGEEKLFF.

This chain connects TRBV5-4 to TRBJ2-5; TRBD2 aligns across 8 bases. Germline CDR1 is SGHNT and CDR2 is YYREEE (reference sequence). This CDR3 is 16 amino acids long. J was trimmed by 2 bases and V by 3 bases; bases with no gene match: 9. The CDR3 nucleotides read TGTGCCAGCAGCTCCACGGGAGGGCGGGATCAAGAGACCCAGTACTTC. Residues: CASSSTGGRDQETQYF.

V gene TRBV25-1 combines with J gene TRBJ1-2; the D gene is possibly TRBD1 (6 bases). Germline CDR1 is MGHDK and CDR2 is SYGVNS. This CDR3 comprises 17 residues. The germline V and J ends were trimmed by 0 bases and 8 bases, with 22 bases remaining between them. CDR3 coding DNA: TGTGCCAGCAGTGAATATATTACAGACGACAGTCAGGGGGGCTACACCTTC. It is translated as CASSEYITDDSQGGYTF.

The count of this clone is one. The chain employs TRBV13 and TRBJ1-1; D not certain. The CDR3 has 14 amino acids. CDR1 is PRHDT and CDR2 is FYEKMQ in the germline V gene (reference sequence). The V gene lost 1 base and the J gene lost 1 base, with 7 bases spanning the gap. This CDR3 is CASSLVFGNTEAFF. CDR3 coding DNA: TGTGCCAGCAGCTTAGTGTTCGGGAACACTGAAGCTTTCTTT.

This chain links TRBV7-6 with TRBJ1-4, with D possibly matching TRBD1 (5 bases). Germline CDR1 SGHVS, CDR2 FNYEAQ. The CDR3 totals 15 residues. Trimming removed 2 bases from V and 3 bases from J, with 10 bases in between. DNA for the CDR3: TGTGCCAGCAGCTTACAGGGTTCGTCTAATGAAAAACTGTTTTTT. Translating gives CASSLQGSSNEKLFF.

As DNA, the CDR3 is TGTGCCTGGAGTGTTCAGGGGCGGGTGGATGAAAAACTGTTTTTT. It is translated as CAWSVQGRVDEKLFF. V and J are TRBV30 and TRBJ1-4; D is perhaps TRBD1 (6 bases). Germline loops: CDR1 GTSNPN, CDR2 SVGIG (reference sequence). Trimming removed 0 bases from V and 6 bases from J, with 14 bases in between. The CDR3 contains 15 residues.

The V gene is TRBV4-1, the J gene TRBJ2-7, with D possibly TRBD1 on 6 matching bases. The germline V gene encodes CDR1 MGHRA and CDR2 YSYEKL. The length of the CDR3 is 15 residues. Trimming left V 2 bases short and J 0 bases short, with 11 bases between. CDR3 coding DNA: TGCGCCAGCAGCCAAATGGGGACACACTCCTACGAGCAGTACTTC. Protein: CASSQMGTHSYEQYF.

V usage is TRBV4-3 and J usage is TRBJ2-2, with D perhaps TRBD1 (6 bases). Trimming removed 1 base from V and 2 bases from J, with 14 bases in between. This CDR3 is 17 amino acids long. Germline-derived CDR1 and CDR2 are LGHNA and YSLEER. The CDR3 DNA is TGCGCCAGCAGCCAAGGGTGGCAGGGGCATAACACCGGGGAGCTGTTTTTT. It specifies CASSQGWQGHNTGELFF.

This clone has a single count. The J gene is TRBJ1-5, the V gene TRBV27, with 8 nucleotides matching TRBD1. CDR1 is MNHEY and CDR2 is SMNVEV in the germline V gene (reference sequence). J lost 9 bases, V lost 6 bases, and 7 bases had no gene match. The CDR3 length is 13 residues. The CDR3 coding sequence is TGTGCCAGCAGCATCGGGACAGGTTTGCCCCAGCATTTT. Protein: CASSIGTGLPQHF.